The rows below give T cell receptor beta chains drawn from one sample of a study of T cell repertoires in cytomegalovirus infection. TCRdb recomputed calls from the reads with MiXCR, one row per CDR3 protein. The sample includes approximately 910,000 distinct CDR3 sequences, roughly 30% of them seen just once. No cognate antigen is known for these TCRs. Sequencing used cultured CD8+ T cells from PBMCs, obtained from culture after CMV antigen stimulation. Receptors were obtained from a human donor in good health (CMV status not recorded). Some clones in this sample may be carry-over from other donors' samples. The conserved cysteine and the conserved F or W are not part of the CDR3 here.

V: TRBV12-3/TRBV12-4; CDR3: ASSPMGRGVQETQY
V: TRBV7-9; CDR3: ASSFQQHLREPQY
V: TRBV13; CDR3: ASSQAGALTYEQY
V: TRBV12-3/TRBV12-4; CDR3: ASIWGTVTNEQF
V: TRBV6-2/TRBV6-3; CDR3: ASSYHQSTGELF
V: TRBV12-3/TRBV12-4; CDR3: ASSLVGAENTEAF
V: TRBV27; CDR3: ASRVTGLTEAF
V: TRBV4-3; CDR3: ASSQGDLMGETQY
V: TRBV20-1; CDR3: SARLRFDSALPYNEQF
V: TRBV14; CDR3: ATRQGGMAF
V: TRBV9; CDR3: ASSGTAMDKNIQY
V: TRBV7-6; CDR3: ASSLGAGRSYNSPLH
V: TRBV7-6; CDR3: ASSSSTGIYEQY
V: TRBV19; CDR3: ASRPPGYQPPQPQH
V: TRBV7-6; CDR3: ASSLAGTAIGGYT
V: TRBV6-2/TRBV6-3; CDR3: ASSYSWATMNTEAF
V: TRBV6-1; CDR3: ASSLGQLDEQF
V: TRBV25-1; CDR3: ASSELGHPGSYNEQF
V: TRBV6-5; CDR3: ANTGGWLREQY
V: TRBV7-8; CDR3: ASSLERTVETQY
V: TRBV4-1; CDR3: ASSQIGTAKNTEAF
V: TRBV23-1; CDR3: TSSQNGTYSNQPQH
V: TRBV5-5; CDR3: ANSLRDPTTRYGYT
V: TRBV28; CDR3: ASSLVQGGNGYT
V: TRBV5-4; CDR3: ASNVLGPLDTQY
V: TRBV6-1; CDR3: ASRRTRSTDTQY
V: TRBV11-1; CDR3: ASSFGQNEQF
V: TRBV7-8; CDR3: ASSQTVLYEQY
V: TRBV27; CDR3: ASSLVRQEPSQPQH
V: TRBV20-1; CDR3: SASRPRTGENTGELF
V: TRBV28; CDR3: ASSSVKRAGEKLF
V: TRBV6-1; CDR3: ASSEVEQLNNEQF
V: TRBV4-3; CDR3: ASSQEGNLWTEAF
V: TRBV18; CDR3: ASSETFDGNYGYT
V: TRBV5-6; CDR3: ASSGYGTNPVTDTQY
V: TRBV19; CDR3: ATLDRGGSYNSPLH
V: TRBV4-3; CDR3: ASSQEDRKNTEAF
V: TRBV15; CDR3: ATSGGTVDTQY
V: TRBV12-3/TRBV12-4; CDR3: ASSNQPQPQH
V: TRBV6-1; CDR3: ASSESIRAPNSPLH
V: TRBV2; CDR3: ASTNTGTGGVLSSYNEQF
V: TRBV20-1; CDR3: SARPTTRTNEKLF
V: TRBV20-1; CDR3: SAISGGSYEQY
V: TRBV27; CDR3: ASSLSPRLVGYT
V: TRBV10-3; CDR3: AISGGTGGRETQY
V: TRBV6-6; CDR3: ASSDGQGAFGYT
V: TRBV12-3/TRBV12-4; CDR3: ASSPGQGFLNYGYT
V: TRBV7-9; CDR3: ASSRPREGAYNEQF
V: TRBV7-8; CDR3: ASRGGAGVDTEAF
V: TRBV5-5; CDR3: ASSPGTAEGETQY
V: TRBV10-3; CDR3: AISGIDEQF
V: TRBV6-6; CDR3: ASSYSSSMAYEQY